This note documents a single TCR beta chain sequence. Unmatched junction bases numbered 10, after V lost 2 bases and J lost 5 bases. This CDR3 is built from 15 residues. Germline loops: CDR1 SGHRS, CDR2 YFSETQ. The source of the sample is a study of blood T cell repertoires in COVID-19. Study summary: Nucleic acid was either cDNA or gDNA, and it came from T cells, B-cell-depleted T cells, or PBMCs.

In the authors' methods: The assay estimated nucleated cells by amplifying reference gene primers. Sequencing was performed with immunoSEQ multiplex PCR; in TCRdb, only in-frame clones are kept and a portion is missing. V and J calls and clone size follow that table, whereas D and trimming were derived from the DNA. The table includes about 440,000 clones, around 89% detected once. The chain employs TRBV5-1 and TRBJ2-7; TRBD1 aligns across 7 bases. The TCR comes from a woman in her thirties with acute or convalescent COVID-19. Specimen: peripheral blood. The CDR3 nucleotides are TGCGCCAGCAGCTTCGCGGACAGGTGGACGGACGAGCAGTACTTC. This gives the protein CASSFADRWTDEQYF. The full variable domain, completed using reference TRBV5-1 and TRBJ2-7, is KAGVTQTPRYLIKTRGQQVTLSCSPISGHRSVSWYQQTPGQGLQFLFEYFSETQRNKGNFPGRFSGRQFSNSRSEMNVSTLELGDSALYLCASSFADRWTDEQYFGPGTRLTVT.